Presented here are 32 T cell receptor beta chains from one specimen sequenced in a study of CDR3 diversity in severe acne (dated by TCRdb to between 2019 and 2020). Libraries were prepared through PCR. The sample was run on an Illumina HiSeq 2000. The public reads were quality trimmed at Q25 with fastp and then assembled into clones with MiXCR by TCRdb, keeping productive beta chains. Each entry is one CDR3 protein sequence, shown with its most common DNA and genes. The sample records some 84,000 distinct CDR3 sequences, 45% to 55% of which are singletons. The top ten clones comprise 13% to 15% of the sample. Sequencing was carried out using blood. The receptors shown here come from a male donor in good health, without acne.

The chain is built from TRBV25-1 and TRBJ1-2; the match to TRBD1 covers 7 bases. Germline V gene lookup returns CDR1 MGHDK and CDR2 SYGVNS. J gave up 3 bases and V 6 bases, and 10 bases lay outside the gene matches. The length of the CDR3 is 15 residues. In nucleotides, the CDR3 is TGTGCCAGCAGCCGACCGGGACAGAAGTACTATGGCTACACCTTC. Translated, it gives CASSRPGQKYYGYTF.

The table lists this clonotype with a few counts. The genes are TRBV20-1 and TRBJ1-5, with D possibly matching TRBD1 (6 bases). Germline CDR1 DFQATT, CDR2 SNEGSKA (reference sequence). Trimming removed 6 bases at V and 2 bases at J, with 14 bases between. The CDR3 has 14 residues. The CDR3, as DNA: TGCAGTGCGGAGTTCAGGGGCGGCAATCAGCCCCAGCATTTT. This translates into CSAEFRGGNQPQHF.

The J gene is TRBJ2-7, the V gene TRBV10-3; 8 bases align to TRBD1. The CDR3 extends over 13 amino acids. From germline, CDR1 is ENHRY and CDR2 SYGVKD. V dropped 7 bases and J dropped 3; count of bases not matched to a gene: 5. In DNA form, the CDR3 reads TGTGCCATCAAGGGACAGGAGAACTACGAGCAGTACTTC. Translation: CAIKGQENYEQYF.

There are a few counts of this clonotype. CDR3 sequence: CASSMGGGNQPQHF. The CDR3 DNA follows: TGTGCCAGCAGCATGGGTGGGGGCAATCAGCCCCAGCATTTT. The chain recombines TRBV7-9 with TRBJ1-5; the D is unclear. The CDR3 is 14 residues long. Germline assignment: CDR1 SEHNR and CDR2 FQNEAQ (reference sequence). V dropped 5 bases and J dropped 2 bases, with 10 bases sitting between them.

Only a few counts were recorded for this clonotype. V and J are TRBV7-6 and TRBJ2-7; TRBD2 matches at 8 bases. V gave up 2 bases and J gave up 5 bases; unmatched junction bases: 2. The CDR3 loop spans 13 amino acids. Looked up from germline, CDR1 is SGHVS and CDR2 is FNYEAQ. CDR3 bases: TGTGCCAGCAGCTTATCAGCGGGAGACGAGCAGTACTTC. Translating gives CASSLSAGDEQYF.

The sample holds a few counts of this clonotype. This chain links TRBV28 with TRBJ1-1; possible D gene TRBD1, 5 bases. Germline loops: CDR1 MDHEN, CDR2 SYDVKM. This CDR3 has 16 amino acids. The V end lost 6 bases, the J end lost 4 bases, and 21 bases lay between the germline ends. The CDR3 region is CASRLTPGPLSTEAFF. CDR3 sequence (DNA): TGTGCCAGCAGGTTAACGCCGGGACCGTTGTCCACTGAAGCTTTCTTT.

The V gene is TRBV7-2, the J gene TRBJ1-5; 8 positions agree with TRBD1. Germline lookup yields CDR1 SGHTA and CDR2 FQGNSA. V was clipped by 5 bases and J by 0 bases; unmatched bases: 3. CDR3 length: 15 residues. The chain's CDR3 is CASSPGGSSNQPQHF. The CDR3 DNA sequence: TGTGCCAGCAGCCCAGGGGGCTCTAGCAATCAGCCCCAGCATTTT. Full variable domain (missing parts from reference TRBV7-2 and TRBJ1-5): GAGVSQSPSNKVTEKGKDVELRCDPISGHTALYWYRQSLGQGLEFLIYFQGNSAPDKSGLPSDRFSAERTGGSVSTLTIQRTQQEDSAVYLCASSPGGSSNQPQHFGDGTRLSIL.

The rearrangement links TRBV7-2 to TRBJ2-3; TRBD1 is a possible D gene (6 bases). The V gene lost 0 bases and the J gene lost 8 bases, with 12 bases spanning the gap. Germline lookup yields CDR1 SGHTA and CDR2 FQGNSA. The CDR3 contains 14 residues. This CDR3 is CASSLAGASPTQYF. In nucleotides, the CDR3 is TGTGCCAGCAGCTTAGCGGGGGCGTCCCCTACGCAGTATTTT.

Note on this clonotype: Given the absence of the conserved phenylalanine or tryptophan at the CDR3 end, a read error is likely. The chain recombines TRBV24-1 with TRBJ2-1; the match to TRBD2 covers 12 bases. Germline trimming cut 5 bases from V and 7 bases from J; bases unmatched to any gene: 14. Germline V lookup: CDR1 KGHDR, CDR2 SFDVKD. This CDR3 region has 18 residues. CDR3 in DNA: TGTGCCACCAGTGCCTTGCTAGCGGGAGGGCAAGGCTATAATGAGCAGTTCCTC. Translation gives CATSALLAGGQGYNEQFL.

This clonotype has at least ten counts. This rearrangement joins TRBV19 to TRBJ1-1, with TRBD1 identical over 9 bases. Trimming removed 3 bases from V and 3 bases from J; junction bases left unmatched: 5. Germline CDR1 LNHDA, CDR2 SQIVND (reference sequence). The CDR3 has 15 amino acids. The CDR3 loop reads CASSMGTGLDTEAFF. CDR3 bases: TGTGCCAGTAGTATGGGGACAGGGCTGGACACTGAAGCTTTCTTT.

The chain has TRBV20-1 and TRBJ2-3; weak D call: TRBD2 (7 bases). The CDR3 length is 13 residues. Trimming cost V 3 bases and J 6 bases, with 13 bases left between them. CDR1 and CDR2 (germline): DFQATT, SNEGSKA (reference sequence). The CDR3 DNA reads TGCAGTGCTAGCGGGGGGCCCGGGGATACGCAGTATTTT. As protein: CSASGGPGDTQYF.

CDR3 coding DNA: TGTGCCAGCAGTTTCATGGACGAGTCCTACAATGAGCAGTTCTTC. Protein sequence: CASSFMDESYNEQFF. The V gene is TRBV12-3 or TRBV12-4, the J gene TRBJ2-1; D not certain. V shed 3 bases and J shed 1 base, with 10 bases lying between them. The CDR3 has 15 amino acids.

This clonotype was seen many times. The chain employs TRBV19 and TRBJ2-7; 8 positions agree with TRBD1. Germline V lookup: CDR1 LNHDA, CDR2 SQIVND (reference sequence). This CDR3 contains 15 residues. The junction had 10 bases not matched to a gene; V was cut back by 6 bases and J by 3 bases. The CDR3 DNA reads as TGTGCCAGTAGCATATCGACAGGGGTTGGCTACGAGCAGTACTTC. Its translation is CASSISTGVGYEQYF. Full variable domain (remainder filled in from reference TRBV19 and TRBJ2-7): DGGITQSPKYLFRKEGQNVTLSCEQNLNHDAMYWYRQDPGQGLRLIYYSQIVNDFQKGDIAEGYSVSREKKESFPLTVTSAQKNPTAFYLCASSISTGVGYEQYFGPGTRLTVT.

The chain joins TRBV20-1 to TRBJ2-5; D remains unclear. Looked up from germline, CDR1 is DFQATT and CDR2 is SNEGSKA (reference sequence). Trimming removed 0 bases at V and 3 bases at J, with 8 bases between. This CDR3 spans 13 amino acids. The CDR3 loop is CSARDISKETQYF. CDR3 nucleotide sequence: TGCAGTGCTAGAGATATTAGCAAAGAGACCCAGTACTTC.

By share of the sample, this clonotype is medium-sized. J is TRBJ2-7 and V is TRBV6-5, with unresolved D. The V gene lost 4 bases and the J gene lost 2 bases, with 3 bases spanning the gap. Germline CDR1 is MNHEY and CDR2 is SVGAGI. The CDR3 runs to 11 residues. In DNA, the CDR3 is TGTGCCAGCAGTTCAGCCTACGAGCAGTACTTC. Its translation is CASSSAYEQYF.

This clonotype was detected a few times. This chain uses TRBV5-4 with TRBJ2-4, with 10 bases matching TRBD1. This CDR3 has 14 residues. The V and J ends lost 2 bases and 5 bases, in that order; junction bases with no gene match: 1. Per the germline V gene, CDR1 is SGHNT and CDR2 is YYREEE (reference sequence). The CDR3 nucleotides read TGTGCCAGCAGCTTAGGACAGGGGGAAAACATTCAGTACTTC. Protein: CASSLGQGENIQYF.

The rearrangement links TRBV6-1 to TRBJ2-5, with D possibly being TRBD1 or TRBD2 (5 bases each). Per germline, CDR1 MNHNS and CDR2 SASEGT. The CDR3 runs 14 residues. Trimming cost V 2 bases and J 5 bases, with 12 bases left between them. CDR3 sequence: CASSERGRDETQYF. The CDR3 coding sequence is TGTGCCAGCAGTGAACGGGGCAGGGACGAGACCCAGTACTTC.

The V and J genes are TRBV20-1 and TRBJ2-7; the match to TRBD2 covers 8 bases. Trimming took 3 bases from V and 1 from J; bases not matched to a gene: 11. CDR1 is DFQATT and CDR2 is SNEGSKA in the germline V gene (reference sequence). CDR3 size: 16 residues. The CDR3 DNA reads as TGCAGTGCTAGGGCCGGGGGAGCGGGAGATTCCTACGAGCAGTACTTC. It encodes CSARAGGAGDSYEQYF.

V usage is TRBV25-1 and J usage is TRBJ1-5; D uncertain. V was cut by 9 bases and J by 3 bases, with 18 bases left in between. CDR1 and CDR2 from the germline V gene are MGHDK and SYGVNS. This CDR3 contains 15 residues. The CDR3 coding sequence is TGTGCCAGTAGGAGGCCGGGCTCCTTCAATCAGCCCCAGCATTTT. It yields the protein CASRRPGSFNQPQHF.

This chain joins TRBV7-6 and TRBJ2-2, with D possibly TRBD1 on 6 matching bases. Between the trimmed V and J ends, which lost 2 bases and 1 base, there was a span of 11 bases. CDR1 is SGHVS, CDR2 FNYEAQ, per germline. The CDR3 has 16 residues. The CDR3 bases are TGTGCCAGCAGCTTAATGGGCAGGGGGAACACCGGGGAGCTGTTTTTT. It is translated as CASSLMGRGNTGELFF.

This clonotype has a count of ten or more. A much larger clone lies one base from this, so it may be a read error. This chain connects TRBV20-1 to TRBJ2-5; 8 bases are a match to TRBD2. Germline CDR1 reads DFQATT; CDR2 reads SNEGSKA (reference sequence). This CDR3 comprises 13 residues. V lost 7 bases to trimming and J lost 4 bases; unmatched junction nucleotides: 8. Here the CDR3 DNA reads TGCAGTGGAGGATTACTAGCGGTAGAGACCCAGTACTTC. Its translation: CSGGLLAVETQYF.

The chain combines TRBV20-1 with TRBJ1-5, with 7 bases matching TRBD1. The V gene's germline CDR1 is DFQATT and CDR2 SNEGSKA (reference sequence). J gave up 2 bases and V 4 bases, and 11 bases lay outside the gene matches. This CDR3 has 16 residues. CDR3 region: CSATLGGGSGNQPQHF. CDR3 DNA: TGCAGTGCTACCCTAGGGGGCGGGTCGGGCAATCAGCCCCAGCATTTT.

At least ten counts were recorded for this clonotype. The chain uses TRBV6-2 or TRBV6-3 and TRBJ1-1, with D maybe TRBD1 (5 bases). This CDR3 region has 12 residues. CDR1 and CDR2 from the germline V gene are MNHEY and SVGEGT. Between the trimmed V and J ends, which lost 7 bases and 2 bases, there was a span of 8 bases. The CDR3 sequence is CASIQGNTEAFF. DNA of the CDR3: TGTGCCAGCATCCAGGGAAACACTGAAGCTTTCTTT.

The J gene is TRBJ2-3, the V gene TRBV7-3; D uncertain. This CDR3 comprises 13 residues. Germline CDR1 and CDR2: SGHTA and FQGTGA. Between the trimmed V and J ends, which lost 0 bases and 4 bases, there was a span of 5 bases. The CDR3 region has the DNA TGTGCCAGCAGCTTAACGGGGTCAGATACGCAGTATTTT. This translates into CASSLTGSDTQYF.

In this sample, this clonotype is medium-sized. The chain uses TRBV7-9 and TRBJ2-7; D perhaps matches TRBD2 (6 bases). The CDR3 totals 13 residues. V dropped 10 bases and J dropped 6 bases, with 19 bases sitting between them. Germline CDR1 SEHNR, CDR2 FQNEAQ (reference sequence). The CDR3 coding sequence is TGTGCCACTAGGTTGGAGGGGTTGAGCGAGCAGTACTTC. Residues: CATRLEGLSEQYF.

Concerning this clonotype: One end of the junction fails to match germline, which may point to a read error. The chain joins TRBV29-1 to TRBJ2-3; D may be TRBD1 (6 bases). CDR1 and CDR2 (germline): SQVTM, ANQGSEA. The CDR3 extends over 13 amino acids. CDR3 protein: CGVEAGATDTQYF. The DNA for the CDR3 is TGCGGCGTTGAGGCAGGGGCCACAGATACGCAGTATTTT.

This clonotype was counted between two and nine times. The chain couples TRBV7-2 to TRBJ2-7; D is unclear. CDR3 size: 15 residues. The germline gives CDR1 SGHTA, CDR2 FQGNSA. V gave up 1 base and J gave up 3 bases, with 13 bases separating them. The DNA of the CDR3 is TGTGCCAGCAGCTTAGGTATTGGAAACCGCTACGAGCAGTACTTC. Translating gives CASSLGIGNRYEQYF.

This clonotype showed up many times. With a much larger clone just one base away, this may be a read error. The genes are TRBV20-1 and TRBJ1-4, with D possibly TRBD1 on 5 matching bases. This CDR3 has 13 residues. The germline V gene encodes CDR1 DFQATT and CDR2 SNEGSKA (reference sequence). The CDR3 nucleotides are TGCGGTGCACCGCCCCGAGGGGCTGAAAAACTGTTTTTT. It translates to CGAPPRGAEKLFF.

This clonotype appeared many times. The gene calls are TRBV9 and TRBJ2-3; possible D gene TRBD2, 5 bases. The germline V gene encodes CDR1 SGDLS and CDR2 YYNGEE. This CDR3 is 15 amino acids long. V was shortened by 4 bases and J by 1 base, with 13 bases between the two germline ends. The CDR3 here is CASSKEGSRTDTQYF. The CDR3 DNA is TGTGCCAGCAGCAAAGAGGGTAGCCGCACAGATACGCAGTATTTT.

This clonotype has a count of ten or more. A read error may be the cause here, since a much bigger clone is one base away. The rearrangement links TRBV5-8 to TRBJ2-7; the D is unclear. CDR1 and CDR2 (germline): SGHTS, YDEGEE. The CDR3 has 13 residues. The CDR3 loop reads CASSLGGSYGQYF. CDR3 nucleotide sequence: TGTGCCAGCAGCTTGGGCGGCTCCTACGGGCAGTACTTC.

There are many counts of this clonotype. The rearrangement uses TRBV9 and TRBJ1-2; no firm D call. Germline CDR1 is SGDLS and CDR2 is YYNGEE. There are 16 residues in the CDR3. V was trimmed by 0 bases and J by 4 bases, leaving 16 bases between them. The CDR3 reads CASSVGGGTLGYGYTF. Here the CDR3 DNA reads TGTGCCAGCAGCGTAGGGGGTGGCACCCTGGGCTATGGCTACACCTTC.

The chain is built from TRBV25-1 and TRBJ1-6, with 11 bases fitting TRBD1. V trimming: 8 bases; J trimming: 8 bases; junction bases outside the gene matches: 8. The length of the CDR3 is 15 residues. Germline V gene data show CDR1 as MGHDK and CDR2 as SYGVNS. The CDR3, as DNA: TGTGCCAGCCGGACAGGGGGCGGCCCTTATTCACCCCTCCACTTT. This gives the protein CASRTGGGPYSPLHF.